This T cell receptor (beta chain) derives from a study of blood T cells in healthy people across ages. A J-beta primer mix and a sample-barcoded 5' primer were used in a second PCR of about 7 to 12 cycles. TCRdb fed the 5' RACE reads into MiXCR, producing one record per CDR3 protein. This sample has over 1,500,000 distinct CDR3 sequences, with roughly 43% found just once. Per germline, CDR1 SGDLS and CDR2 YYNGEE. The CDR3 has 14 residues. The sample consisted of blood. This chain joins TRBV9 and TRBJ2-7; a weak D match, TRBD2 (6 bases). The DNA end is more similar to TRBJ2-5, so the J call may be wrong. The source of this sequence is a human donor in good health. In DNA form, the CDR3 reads TGTGCCAGCAGCGTAGCTAATCTAGCGGAGACCCAGTACTTC. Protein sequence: CASSVANLAETQYF.